This T cell receptor (beta chain) was documented in a study of identical twins. Study-wide results and caveats: Beta clonotypes that were abundant in cord blood contained fewer insertions, a pattern absent from memory repertoires.

This clonotype was seen at least ten times. Its matching antigen is unknown. Unique molecular identifiers were present on cDNA, and template switching added a universal primer site. A single record per CDR3 protein comes from TCRdb applying MiXCR to the 5' RACE reads. The sample includes 700,000 to 950,000 distinct CDR3 sequences, more than 9% of them seen just once. The CDR3 loop spans 14 amino acids. The V end lost 8 bases, the J end lost 5 bases, and 21 bases lay between the germline ends. The V gene's germline CDR1 is DFQATT and CDR2 SNEGSKA (reference sequence). The sample also formed part of further work on yellow fever vaccine responses in identical twins.

The chain couples TRBV20-1 to TRBJ2-5; D remains unclear. The sample consisted of PBMCs. This TCR was sampled from a woman between 18 and 29 years old in good health. CDR3 coding DNA: TGCAGTTCCAGAGGCGGTGCCCCTCAGGAGACCCAGTACTTC. As protein: CSSRGGAPQETQYF.